This T cell receptor beta chain was documented in a study of cytomegalovirus exposure and HLA in healthy donors (dated by TCRdb to about 2017). Background on the whole study: In an earlier analysis of under 600 of the donors, 276 Gb of sequence data and some 100 million unique TCR beta sequences from 180 million or so T cells were reported. Rather than using new phenotypic data, the later analysis identified candidate immune exposures from TCR beta sequences and from how often those sequences occurred across donors. In addition to the first cohort of hundreds of subjects, a separate validation cohort of approximately 130 different subjects was used. The study profiled the T cell repertoires of hundreds of subjects by immunosequencing and related them to cytomegalovirus serostatus. A later analysis re-analyzed previously published TCR beta repertoires from hundreds of donors and added high-resolution HLA genotyping to study TCR occurrence patterns. An earlier analysis of around 580 of the donors used high-throughput TCR beta sequencing to judge whether each TCR beta V gene segment behaved as functional or pseudogenic. Roughly 300 gigabases of sequencing data and roughly 90 million unique TCR sequences were included in an early release covering 500 to 750 HLA-typed donors. A later genetic analysis used genome-wide SNP genotypes for about 60% of the roughly 700 donors, treating that subset as a discovery cohort. Roughly 5 DR-DQ haplotypes were treated as single units for association and clustering because of strong linkage in the cohort. All discovery cohort repertoires had been generated using a single sequencing platform. Typing coverage differed by locus: A, B, C, DRB1 and DQB1 were typed in about 629-640 donors, DQA1 in 500 to 550, DPA1 in around 580, and DPB1 in just under 480. The study aimed to test whether signatures of past pathogen exposure could be identified by cataloging public T cell receptors. Class I and class II HLA loci were covered by the typing at four-digit resolution. Among the roughly 380 genotyped donors, about 83% belonged to the genetic ancestry cluster associated with self-reported Caucasian donors. To predict cytomegalovirus infection status, the study combined high-throughput TCR immunosequencing, statistical association of individual TCRs with disease status, and machine learning. Among some 400 genotyped donors of the cohort, an average of around 240,000 unique TCR beta nucleotide sequences was sequenced per donor, of which roughly 17% were non-productive. Donor age, sex, ethnicity and CMV serostatus were compiled alongside the repertoire data. The full study reports these points: The authors suggested that the approach could potentially be extended to other disease states and immunological phenotypes. The presence/absence analyses assumed that sequencing depth was roughly uniform across donors, and that assumption may not be true. A later analysis found that HLA-associated TCR beta chains were more clonally expanded and had lower generation probabilities than equally common non-associated chains. In a later analysis, TCR association rates were found to vary across HLA loci, with the most associated TCRs seen for DRB1 alleles and the fewest for HLA-C alleles. V-gene and J-gene trimming of TCR beta chains was associated with a missense DCLRE1C variant in a later genetic analysis, and the association was replicated in an independent cohort. The earlier analysis of 587 of the donors excluded fewer than 20 rarely observed V segments, including chromosome 9 orphons, because counts were too low. Some IMGT-functional V segments, including TRBV6-2 and TRBV6-3, could not be distinguished by the 87-base-pair reads and were therefore excluded. In a later analysis, 15,000 to 20,000 TCR beta sequences were associated with specific HLA alleles at a false discovery rate of 0.05. A further reported finding was that TCR beta sequences accurately predicted the HLA-A and HLA-B alleles for most subjects in the first cohort. Because HLA typing was missing for some donors at each locus, association tests included only the typed subset. An earlier analysis of approximately 530 of the donors showed that most TCR beta V segments appeared in productive rearrangements either about 87% or about 30% of the time, which broadly matched IMGT annotations. In a later analysis, most CMV-associated TCR beta chains were found to appear HLA-restricted, with HLA associations seemingly driven largely by CMV exposure. In a later analysis, several top co-occurrence clusters were reported to appear linked to parvovirus B19, influenza, CMV and Epstein-Barr virus. In a later genetic analysis, fewer N-insertions in productive TCRs were reported among donors in an Asian-associated ancestry cluster than the approximately 710-donor mean. When HLA alleles, especially DR and DQ, strongly co-occurred, TCR associations were difficult to assign to individual alleles. The only immune exposure information available for the cohort was CMV serostatus. In this cohort, only TCR beta chains were sequenced, and detectable features were limited by the absence of alpha or paired-chain data. While some public TCRs were present in many individuals, most TCR sequences turned up only very rarely across donors. In both the original and validation cohorts, the classifier was reported to diagnose cytomegalovirus status with high specificity and sensitivity. In vitro tests confirmed that a few of the cytomegalovirus-associated TCR beta chains recognize cytomegalovirus antigens. Correlated functional status among segregating V segments might reflect linkage disequilibrium, but an unknown experimental factor could not be ruled out. In the study, about 150 TCR beta chains were listed as associated with cytomegalovirus. A cluster of highly shared sequence variants was judged likely to represent a technical artifact of the sequencing pipeline.

The table lists this clone with a count of one. Its antigen is unknown. There are no base qualities to consult, and no much larger clone falls within one base. The protocol used for the library was the immunoSEQ multiplex PCR assay. For the multiplex PCR, a mixture combining 60 forward primers for TCR Vbeta segments and 13 reverse primers for TCR Jbeta segments was used. A multiplex PCR assay on genomic DNA amplified the CDR3 region of rearranged TCR beta genes. The amplified TCR beta libraries were sequenced on the Illumina HiSeq System as 87-base-pair reads. Per the authors' processing: In a later analysis, tens of millions of unique TCR beta chains were counted across the 500 to 850 repertoires, and approximately 9.9 million of these chains were shared by at least two donors. Raw reads were error-corrected and collapsed into unique sequences with a nearest-neighbor algorithm that merged closely related sequences to remove PCR and sequencing errors. CDR3 sequences were aligned to IMGT reference sequences to assign V, D and J gene segments. For a sequence to be retained, a match of at least six nucleotides to both a V gene segment and a J gene segment was required. Rearrangements were classified as productive when the CDR3 lacked stop codons and remained in frame with V and J, and all other rearrangements were classified as non-productive. Following IMGT convention, CDR3 was defined as the stretch from the second conserved V-encoded cysteine to the conserved J-encoded phenylalanine. In an earlier analysis of around 570 of the donors, sequences lacking an unambiguous match to a single V gene segment were excluded. An earlier analysis of almost 600 of the donors classified V segments as functional when productive rearrangements were above 56.7% and as segregating when the standard deviation between donors was above 5%. A statistical classification framework was built to diagnose cytomegalovirus status from the catalog of TCR beta chain sequences. A later analysis assigned V and J genes by comparing TCR nucleotide sequences with IMGT/GENE-DB human TR gene sequences. A later analysis assigned CDR3 sequences and most-parsimonious VDJ recombination scenarios with the TCRdist pipeline. In a later analysis, every TCR beta chain was defined by the combination of its CDR3 amino acid sequence and its V-gene family, and reads without a unique V-gene family were dropped. In a later analysis, 500 to 650 highly shared, low-generation-probability nucleotide sequences were removed to address suspected cross-contamination and a sequencing artifact. For each public chain, a later analysis derived a clonal expansion index from normalized ranks of inferred template counts within each repertoire. In a later analysis, generation probabilities were computed using a VDJ recombination model fitted to out-of-frame rearrangements, and the results were checked against IGoR. Hypergeometric tests were used in a later analysis to score TCR-TCR, TCR-HLA and TCR-CMV co-occurrence, with a repertoire-size bias correction applied to the TCR pairs. To estimate false discovery rates, a later analysis permuted the HLA or CMV assignments 20 times. In a later analysis, co-occurring TCRs were grouped using DBSCAN, with TCRdist sequence similarity added in when clustering inside HLA-allele-positive subsets. Repertoires with fewer than 30,000 or more than 120,000 public chains, plus five repertoires with anomalous nucleotide sharing, were excluded from co-occurrence clustering. TCRdb provides this immuneACCESS table in a form limited to in-frame rearrangements. Some clones are lacking; in checked studies, under half of them reflect an unresolved V gene, and why the rest are absent is not known. The V and J calls and the clone size are those of that table, but D and trimming were determined from the DNA. The sample includes about 130,000 clones, with approximately 74% observed a single time. The ten most abundant clones make up roughly 7% of the sample.

The cohort consisted of 600 or so healthy bone marrow donors. At the time of sampling, every cohort member was nominally healthy, though immune exposures that went unrecorded were likely present. The donor tested CMV seronegative and was one of the 352 seronegative cohort members. A peripheral blood sample was provided by each donor, and peripheral blood mononuclear cells were used for TCR beta sequencing. Genomic DNA extraction from the blood cell samples was performed with the Qiagen DNeasy Blood Extraction Kit. The germline V gene encodes CDR1 SGHVS and CDR2 FQNEAQ. There are 15 amino acids in the CDR3, from cysteine to phenylalanine inclusive. Left in the record is the CDR3 DNA by itself, 45 bases read in frame from the first base. Germline trimming: 5 bases from V, 3 bases from J; junction bases outside gene matches: 4.

Sequencing input: PBMCs. The sequence derives from a male donor in good health and CMV-seronegative. Recombination connected TRBV7-8 to TRBJ1-5, with 10 bases aligning to TRBD1. The bases are TGTGCCAGCAGCCAGGGACAGGGGTTCAATCAGCCCCAGCATTTT. Translated, it reads CASSQGQGFNQPQHF.